This paragraph reports one T cell receptor beta chain. The data are from a study of blood T cell repertoires in COVID-19. Study as a whole: The United States, Italy and Spain provided the acute and convalescent COVID-19 samples. Sources were T cells, B-cell-depleted T cells, or PBMCs; the material itself was cDNA or gDNA.

In the study's own analysis: Researchers report that nucleated cell counts were estimated from reference gene primer amplification. Repertoires were generated with immunoSEQ multiplex PCR, while TCRdb's copy carries only in-frame clones and drops some. From that table come the V and J calls and clone size; the DNA was used to work out D and trimming. The data contain approximately 300,000 clones, roughly 89% of them singletons. With 5 bases clipped from V and 7 bases from J, the junction kept 1 base outside the gene matches. Germline assignment: CDR1 SGHDN and CDR2 FVKESK. This CDR3 has 12 amino acids.

The sample was peripheral blood. The sequence derives from a man in his forties or fifties with acute or convalescent COVID-19. The V call is TRBV14, the J call TRBJ1-2, with 10 nucleotides matching TRBD1. The CDR3 bases are TGTGCCAGCAGCTGGACAGGGGGTGGCTACACCTTC. Translated: CASSWTGGGYTF.